This paragraph covers one TCR beta chain sequence. Using immunoSEQ multiplex PCR, the repertoire was profiled, and TCRdb retains in-frame clones only, with some absent. This repertoire shows about 77,000 clones, roughly 91% found once; its top ten account for 2.5% to 3%. Germline CDR1 is GTSNPN and CDR2 is SVGIG (reference sequence). Unmatched junction bases numbered 10, after V lost 4 bases and J lost 13 bases. There are 12 residues in the CDR3. This record comes from a study of T cell changes during pregnancy in multiple sclerosis. The TCR comes from a female donor in good health, enrolled as a control in a pregnancy study. Sequencing used peripheral blood, obtained after pregnancy. The chain couples TRBV30 to TRBJ2-3; 8 bases fit TRBD2. The CDR3 DNA reads TGTGCCTGGACTCTTGGAGCGGGGGAAGAGTATTTT. Translated: CAWTLGAGEEYF.